Presented here are 9 T cell receptor beta chains from one specimen sequenced in a study of T cell changes during pregnancy in multiple sclerosis. Assay: immunoSEQ multiplex PCR; the TCRdb copy retains only in-frame clones and omits some. The table shows tens of thousands of clones, with around 90% occurring only once. The sample was peripheral blood, taken after pregnancy. All receptors derive from a female donor in good health, enrolled as a control in a pregnancy study.

The chain couples TRBV6-5 to TRBJ1-2; 7 bases map to TRBD1. J was trimmed by 6 bases and V by 6 bases; bases with no gene match: 7. Germline V gene lookup returns CDR1 MNHEY and CDR2 SVGAGI. The CDR3 runs to 13 residues. CDR3 in DNA: TGTGCCAGCAGGCGACAGGGTTCCCATGGCTACACCTTC. It specifies CASRRQGSHGYTF.

The chain recombines TRBV27 with TRBJ2-1; maybe TRBD1 (5 bases). CDR1 and CDR2 from the germline V gene are MNHEY and SMNVEV (reference sequence). Trimming removed 5 bases from V and 6 bases from J, with 8 bases in between. The CDR3 spans 12 residues. The CDR3 protein is CASSPGPNEQFF. In DNA form, the CDR3 reads TGTGCCAGCAGTCCAGGGCCCAATGAGCAGTTCTTC.

The chain links TRBV14 to TRBJ2-7; 10 nucleotides align to TRBD2. The V gene's germline CDR1 is SGHDN and CDR2 FVKESK. The CDR3 is 17 residues long. The junction had 8 bases not matched to a gene; V was cut back by 1 base and J by 2 bases. CDR3 in DNA: TGTGCCAGCAGCCAAGGGGTCGGGACTAGCGTCGCCTACGAGCAGTACTTC. This encodes CASSQGVGTSVAYEQYF.

This clone was counted a single time. J is TRBJ1-1 and V is TRBV6-5; tentatively, D is TRBD1 (6 bases). This CDR3 contains 14 residues. Trimming left V 2 bases short and J 2 bases short, with 9 bases between. Germline V lookup: CDR1 MNHEY, CDR2 SVGAGI. CDR3 amino acids: CASSYGQNNTEAFF. The CDR3 DNA sequence: TGTGCCAGCAGTTACGGACAGAACAACACTGAAGCTTTCTTT.

This rearrangement joins TRBV30 to TRBJ1-2, with D tentatively TRBD1 (5 bases). Germline CDR1 is GTSNPN and CDR2 is SVGIG (reference sequence). CDR3 length: 13 amino acids. Deletions cut 5 bases from V and 8 bases from J, with 18 bases between. The CDR3 loop reads CAWGPGLGDGYTF. The CDR3 nucleotides are TGTGCCTGGGGTCCAGGGTTAGGTGACGGCTACACCTTC. Full variable domain (missing parts from reference TRBV30 and TRBJ1-2): SQTIHQWPATLVQPVGSPLSLECTVEGTSNPNLYWYRQAAGRGLQLLFYSVGIGQISSEVPQNLSASRPQDRQFILSSKKLLLSDSGFYLCAWGPGLGDGYTFGSGTRLTVV.

The chain joins TRBV28 to TRBJ2-1; 13 bases align to TRBD2. The CDR3 loop spans 16 amino acids. CDR1 is MDHEN and CDR2 is SYDVKM in the germline V gene. With 6 bases clipped from V and 9 bases from J, the junction kept 11 bases outside the gene matches. DNA of the CDR3: TGTGCCAGCAGCCCAGTAGGACTAGCGGGAGTTGTTGAGCAGTTCTTC. It translates to CASSPVGLAGVVEQFF. The entire variable domain, with the rest obtained from reference TRBV28 and TRBJ2-1, is as follows: DVKVTQSSRYLVKRTGEKVFLECVQDMDHENMFWYRQDPGLGLRLIYFSYDVKMKEKGDIPEGYSVSREKKERFSLILESASTNQTSMYLCASSPVGLAGVVEQFFGPGTRLTVL.

The V and J genes are TRBV2 and TRBJ1-2; tentative D call: TRBD1 (6 bases). The CDR3 has 12 residues. Trimming cost V 4 bases and J 4 bases, with 7 bases left between them. Germline loops: CDR1 SNHLY, CDR2 FYNNEI. CDR3 protein: CASSAGVYGYTF. The CDR3 DNA reads as TGTGCCAGCAGTGCAGGGGTCTATGGCTACACCTTC.

The rearrangement links TRBV7-3 to TRBJ1-5, with TRBD1 matching 9 bases. The CDR3 sequence is 14 residues long. Trimming removed 7 bases from V and 7 bases from J; junction bases left unmatched: 8. Germline CDR1 is SGHTA and CDR2 is FQGTGA. Written as DNA, the CDR3 is TGTGCCAGCACCTCACCGGACAGGGGCCAGCCCCAGCATTTT. Protein sequence: CASTSPDRGQPQHF.

CDR3 in amino acids: CASSLSGSSYNEQFF. CDR3 DNA: TGTGCCAGCAGCCTTAGCGGGAGCTCCTACAATGAGCAGTTCTTC. The chain employs TRBV6-4 and TRBJ2-1; TRBD2 aligns across 9 bases. In germline, CDR1 is MRHNA, CDR2 SNTAGT. Losses at the gene ends were 6 bases for V and 0 bases for J; bases not matched to a gene: 3. CDR3 length: 15 amino acids.